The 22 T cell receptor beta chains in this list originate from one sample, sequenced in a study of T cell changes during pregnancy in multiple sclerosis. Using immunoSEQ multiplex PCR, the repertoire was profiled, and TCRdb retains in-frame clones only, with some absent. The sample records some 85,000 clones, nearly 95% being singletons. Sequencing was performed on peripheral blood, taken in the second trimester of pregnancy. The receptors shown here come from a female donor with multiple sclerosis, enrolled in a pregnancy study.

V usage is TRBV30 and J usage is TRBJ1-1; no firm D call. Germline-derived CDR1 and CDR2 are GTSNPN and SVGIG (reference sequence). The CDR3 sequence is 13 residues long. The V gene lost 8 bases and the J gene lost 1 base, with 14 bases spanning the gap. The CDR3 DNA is TGTGCCGGAGAAGAGCAGCCGAACACTGAAGCTTTCTTT. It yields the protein CAGEEQPNTEAFF.

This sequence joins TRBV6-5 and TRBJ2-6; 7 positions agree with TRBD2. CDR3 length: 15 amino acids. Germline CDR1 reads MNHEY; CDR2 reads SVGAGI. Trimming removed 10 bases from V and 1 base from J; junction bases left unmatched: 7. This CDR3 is CATSGRESGANVLTF. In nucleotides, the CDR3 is TGTGCCACTTCAGGGCGGGAGTCTGGGGCCAACGTCCTGACTTTC.

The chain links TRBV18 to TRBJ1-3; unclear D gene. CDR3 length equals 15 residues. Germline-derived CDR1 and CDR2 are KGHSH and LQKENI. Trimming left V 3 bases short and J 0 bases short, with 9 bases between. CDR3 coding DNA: TGTGCCAGCTCACCGAACCTAGCCTCTGGAAACACCATATATTTT. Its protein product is CASSPNLASGNTIYF.

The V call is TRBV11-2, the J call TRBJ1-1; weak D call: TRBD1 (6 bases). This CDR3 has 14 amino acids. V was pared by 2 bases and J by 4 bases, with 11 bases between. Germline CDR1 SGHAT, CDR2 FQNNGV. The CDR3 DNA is TGTGCCAGCAGCTTACCCACAGGGAGCACTGAAGCTTTCTTT. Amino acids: CASSLPTGSTEAFF.

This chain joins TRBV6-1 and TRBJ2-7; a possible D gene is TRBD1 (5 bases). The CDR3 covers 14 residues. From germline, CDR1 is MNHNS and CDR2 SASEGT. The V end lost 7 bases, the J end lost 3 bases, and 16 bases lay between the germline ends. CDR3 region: CASTSTVPGYEQYF. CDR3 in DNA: TGTGCCAGCACATCGACAGTACCAGGCTACGAGCAGTACTTC.

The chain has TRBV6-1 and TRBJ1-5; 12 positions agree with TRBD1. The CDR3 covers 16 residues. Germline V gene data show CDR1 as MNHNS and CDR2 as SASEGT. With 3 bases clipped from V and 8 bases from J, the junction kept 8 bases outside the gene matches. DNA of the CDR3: TGTGCCAGCAGTGAGGGGGGACAGGGGGCCCTGGAGCCCCAGCATTTT. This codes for CASSEGGQGALEPQHF.

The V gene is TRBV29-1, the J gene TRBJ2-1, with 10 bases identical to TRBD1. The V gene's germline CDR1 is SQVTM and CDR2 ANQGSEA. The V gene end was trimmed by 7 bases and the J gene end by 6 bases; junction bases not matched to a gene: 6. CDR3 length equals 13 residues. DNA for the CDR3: TGCAGCGGGGGGACAGGGGTAACCAATGAGCAGTTCTTC. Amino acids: CSGGTGVTNEQFF.

CDR3 bases: TGTGCCAGCAGCCTTGCGGGACCGATAAAAAACTATGGCTACACCTTC. Protein: CASSLAGPIKNYGYTF. J is TRBJ1-2 and V is TRBV5-6, with D tentatively TRBD1 (5 bases). The CDR3 sequence is 16 residues long. V shed 4 bases and J shed 2 bases, with 18 bases lying between them. The germline gives CDR1 SGHDT, CDR2 YYEEEE.

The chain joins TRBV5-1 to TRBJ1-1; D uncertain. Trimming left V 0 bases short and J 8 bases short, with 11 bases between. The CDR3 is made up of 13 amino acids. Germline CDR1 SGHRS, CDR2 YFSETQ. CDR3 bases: TGCGCCAGCAGCTTGGGCGACATTGTGGAAGCTTTCTTT. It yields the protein CASSLGDIVEAFF.

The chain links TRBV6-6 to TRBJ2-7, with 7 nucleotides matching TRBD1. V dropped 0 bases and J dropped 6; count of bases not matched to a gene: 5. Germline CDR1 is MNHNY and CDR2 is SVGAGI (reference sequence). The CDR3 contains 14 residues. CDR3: CASSYSRGLIEQYF. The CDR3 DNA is TGTGCCAGCAGTTACTCGAGGGGGCTGATCGAGCAGTACTTC.

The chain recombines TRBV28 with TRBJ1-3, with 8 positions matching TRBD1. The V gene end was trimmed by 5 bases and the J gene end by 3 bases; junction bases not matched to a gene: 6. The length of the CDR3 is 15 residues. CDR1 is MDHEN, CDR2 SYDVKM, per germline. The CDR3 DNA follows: TGTGCCAGCAGTCCGCGGACAGGGAGTGGAAACACCATATATTTT. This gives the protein CASSPRTGSGNTIYF.

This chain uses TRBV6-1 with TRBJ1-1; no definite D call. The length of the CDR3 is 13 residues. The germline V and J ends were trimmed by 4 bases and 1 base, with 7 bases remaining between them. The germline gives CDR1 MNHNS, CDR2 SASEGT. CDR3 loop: CASSAKRNTEAFF. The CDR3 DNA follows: TGTGCCAGCAGTGCCAAGAGGAACACTGAAGCTTTCTTT.

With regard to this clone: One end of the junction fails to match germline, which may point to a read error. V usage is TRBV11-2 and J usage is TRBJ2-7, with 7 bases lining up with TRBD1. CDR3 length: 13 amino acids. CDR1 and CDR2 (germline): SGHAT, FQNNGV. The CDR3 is CASRSTKGGAVSF. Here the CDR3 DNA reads TGTGCCAGCAGATCAACCAAAGGGGGCGCGGTCTCCTTT.

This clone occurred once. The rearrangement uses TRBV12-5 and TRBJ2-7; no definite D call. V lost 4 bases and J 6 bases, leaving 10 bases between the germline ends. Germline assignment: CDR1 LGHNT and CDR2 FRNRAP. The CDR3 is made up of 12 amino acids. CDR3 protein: CASGYSQSEQYF. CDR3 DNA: TGTGCTAGTGGTTATAGCCAGTCCGAGCAGTACTTC. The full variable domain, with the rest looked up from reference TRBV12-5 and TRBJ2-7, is DARVTQTPRHKVTEMGQEVTMRCQPILGHNTVFWYRQTMMQGLELLAYFRNRAPLDDSGMPKDRFSAEMPDATLATLKIQPSEPRDSAVYFCASGYSQSEQYFGPGTRLTVT.

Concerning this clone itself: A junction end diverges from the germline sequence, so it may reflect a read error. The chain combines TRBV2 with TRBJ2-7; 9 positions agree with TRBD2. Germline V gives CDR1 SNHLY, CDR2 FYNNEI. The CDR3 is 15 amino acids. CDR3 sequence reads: CASSGIGVAGESLHF. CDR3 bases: TGTGCCAGCAGTGGTATCGGGGTAGCGGGAGAGAGTTTGCACTTC.

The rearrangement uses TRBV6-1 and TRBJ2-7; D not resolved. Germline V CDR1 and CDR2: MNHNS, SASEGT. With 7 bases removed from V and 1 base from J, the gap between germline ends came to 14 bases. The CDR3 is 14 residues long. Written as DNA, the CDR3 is TGTGCCAGCACCTACTCATTTACTTCCTACGAGCAGTACTTC. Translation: CASTYSFTSYEQYF.

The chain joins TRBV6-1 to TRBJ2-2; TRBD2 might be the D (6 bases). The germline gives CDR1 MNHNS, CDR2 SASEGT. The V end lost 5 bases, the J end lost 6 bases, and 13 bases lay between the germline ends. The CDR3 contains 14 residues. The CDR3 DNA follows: TGTGCCAGCAGTCCGGGAGACGGGCCCGGGGAGCTGTTTTTT. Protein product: CASSPGDGPGELFF.

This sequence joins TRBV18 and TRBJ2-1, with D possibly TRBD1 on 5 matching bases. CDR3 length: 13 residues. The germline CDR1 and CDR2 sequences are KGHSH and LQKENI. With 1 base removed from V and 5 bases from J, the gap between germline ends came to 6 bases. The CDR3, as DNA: TGTGCCAGCTCACCACAGGGGAACAATGAGCAGTTCTTC. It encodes CASSPQGNNEQFF. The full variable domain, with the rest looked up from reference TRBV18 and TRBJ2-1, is NAGVMQNPRHLVRRRGQEARLRCSPMKGHSHVYWYRQLPEEGLKFMVYLQKENIIDESGMPKERFSAEFPKEGPSILRIQQVVRGDSAAYFCASSPQGNNEQFFGPGTRLTVL.

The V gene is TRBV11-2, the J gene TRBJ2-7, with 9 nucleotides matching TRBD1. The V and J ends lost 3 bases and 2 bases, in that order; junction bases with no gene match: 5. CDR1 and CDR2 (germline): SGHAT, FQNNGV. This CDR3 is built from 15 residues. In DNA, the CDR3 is TGTGCCAGCAGCTTGGCCGGGACAGGGACCTACGAGCAGTACTTC. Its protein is CASSLAGTGTYEQYF.

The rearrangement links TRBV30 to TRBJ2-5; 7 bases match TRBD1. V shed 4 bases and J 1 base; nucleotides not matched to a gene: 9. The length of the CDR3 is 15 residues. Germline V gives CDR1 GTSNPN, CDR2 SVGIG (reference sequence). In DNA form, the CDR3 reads TGTGCCTGGACCCCACAGGGGACAGTCCAAGAGACCCAGTACTTC. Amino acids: CAWTPQGTVQETQYF. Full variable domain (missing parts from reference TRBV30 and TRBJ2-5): SQTIHQWPATLVQPVGSPLSLECTVEGTSNPNLYWYRQAAGRGLQLLFYSVGIGQISSEVPQNLSASRPQDRQFILSSKKLLLSDSGFYLCAWTPQGTVQETQYFGPGTRLLVL.

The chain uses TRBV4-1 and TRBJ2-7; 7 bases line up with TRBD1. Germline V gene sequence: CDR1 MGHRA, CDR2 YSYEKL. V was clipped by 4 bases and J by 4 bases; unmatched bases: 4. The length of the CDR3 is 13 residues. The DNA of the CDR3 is TGCGCCAGCAGCCTAGCACAGGGGTACGAGCAGTACTTC. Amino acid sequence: CASSLAQGYEQYF.

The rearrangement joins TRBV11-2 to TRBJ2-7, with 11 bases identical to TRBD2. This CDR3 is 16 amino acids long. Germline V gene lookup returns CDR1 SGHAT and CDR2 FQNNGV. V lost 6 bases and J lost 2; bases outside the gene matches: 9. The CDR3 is CASRIPGLAEAYEQYF. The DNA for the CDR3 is TGTGCCAGCAGAATCCCGGGACTAGCGGAGGCCTACGAGCAGTACTTC.